These T cell receptor beta chains were read from a single sample in a study of a mutant IDH1 vaccine in newly diagnosed glioma. These receptors have no identified antigens. Profiling relied on immunoSEQ multiplex PCR, and the TCRdb table lists in-frame clones only, not all of them. Counted here are 45,000 to 55,000 clones, around 85% occurring once; the ten biggest clones make up roughly 6.3%. The sequencing here drew on PBMCs, taken from a glioma patient whose treatment included an IDH1 peptide vaccine. Receptors were obtained from a man in his forties with glioma. The CDR3 runs from the conserved cysteine through the conserved F or W. A D gene is named only where the DNA matches it firmly. Clone size is not always given. Where it is, it says once, few, many or a class for expanded clones.

clone_size	j_call	d_call	v_call	cdr3_aa	cdr3_nt
once	TRBJ1-6	.	TRBV21-1	CASSLRTGIINSPLHF	TGTGCCAGCAGCCTCAGAACAGGGATCATTAATTCACCCCTCCACTTT
.	TRBJ2-1	.	TRBV4-1	CASSLPAGGVFHNEQFF	TGCGCCAGCAGCCTTCCAGCTGGCGGGGTCTTCCACAATGAGCAGTTCTTC
.	TRBJ1-5	.	TRBV10-2	CASSDFGVRQPQHF	TGCGCCAGCAGTGACTTCGGGGTGCGACAGCCCCAGCATTTT
once	TRBJ2-2	.	TRBV6-5	CASSGNRELFF	TGTGCCAGCAGCGGTAACCGGGAGCTGTTTTTT
.	TRBJ1-4	.	TRBV5-1	CASRTGTSEKLFF	TGCGCCAGCAGAACAGGAACTAGTGAAAAACTGTTTTTT
.	TRBJ2-7	.	TRBV5-1	CASSLLDTSSYEQYF	TGCGCCAGCAGCTTACTCGACACCAGCTCCTACGAGCAGTACTTC
.	TRBJ1-1	.	TRBV7-8	CASSSWAGNTEAFF	TGTGCCAGCAGCAGCTGGGCAGGGAACACTGAAGCTTTCTTT
.	TRBJ2-3	.	TRBV2	CASSPPFTDTQYF	TGTGCCAGCAGTCCGCCTTTTACAGATACGCAGTATTTT
.	TRBJ1-6	TRBD1	TRBV13	CASSPGQGGSPLHF	TGTGCCAGCAGCCCCGGACAGGGCGGTTCACCCCTCCACTTT
.	TRBJ1-5	TRBD1	TRBV30	CAWSGGGGQPQHF	TGTGCCTGGAGTGGAGGGGGCGGACAGCCCCAGCATTTT
few	TRBJ1-2	TRBD1	TRBV6-5	CASSSGTAFYGYTF	TGTGCCAGCAGCTCAGGGACAGCTTTCTATGGCTACACCTTC
.	TRBJ2-2	.	TRBV7-9	CASSETDGELFF	TGTGCCAGCAGCGAGACAGACGGGGAGCTGTTTTTT
.	TRBJ2-6	.	TRBV27	CASSRPGLAGANVLTF	TGTGCCAGCTCAAGACCAGGGTTAGCTGGGGCCAACGTCCTGACTTTC
.	TRBJ2-7	TRBD1	TRBV6-1	CASSDGTGVYEQYF	TGTGCCAGCAGTGACGGGACAGGGGTCTACGAGCAGTACTTC
.	TRBJ2-7	TRBD1	TRBV28	CASSFDRALLEQYF	TGTGCCAGCAGTTTCGACAGGGCCCTTCTCGAGCAGTACTTC
.	TRBJ1-2	.	TRBV2	CASTEPGGYTF	TGTGCCAGCACCGAACCAGGTGGCTACACCTTC
.	TRBJ2-2	.	TRBV5-8	CASSLEAANTGELFF	TGTGCCAGCAGCTTGGAGGCCGCGAACACCGGGGAGCTGTTTTTT
once	TRBJ1-6	.	TRBV10-3	CAIKQGPNSPLHF	TGTGCCATCAAACAGGGACCTAATTCACCCCTCCACTTT
.	TRBJ2-1	.	TRBV18	CASSARTIGEFF	TGTGCCAGCTCCGCCCGTACTATCGGTGAGTTCTTC
once	TRBJ2-2	.	TRBV4-1	CASSLSPSGTGELFF	TGCGCCAGCAGCTTATCCCCCTCAGGGACCGGGGAGCTGTTTTTT
.	TRBJ2-2	TRBD1	TRBV19	CASSIDYDERGHTGELFF	TGTGCCAGTAGTATAGATTATGATGAAAGGGGGCACACCGGGGAGCTGTTTTTT
.	TRBJ1-2	.	TRBV2	CASSPGYPYGYTF	TGTGCCAGCAGTCCCGGTTACCCCTATGGCTACACCTTC
.	TRBJ2-3	.	TRBV19	CASTSQRGPRTDTQYF	TGTGCCAGTACCTCGCAGAGAGGCCCTCGCACAGATACGCAGTATTTT
.	TRBJ1-5	.	TRBV11-2	CASSPGVGSNQPQHF	TGTGCCAGCAGCCCAGGGGTAGGGAGCAATCAGCCCCAGCATTTT
.	TRBJ1-4	.	TRBV27	CASQAGSGTNEKLFF	TGTGCCAGCCAAGCGGGCTCAGGGACTAATGAAAAACTGTTTTTT
.	TRBJ1-1	.	TRBV2	CASSEGGHTEAFF	TGTGCCAGCAGTGAGGGGGGACACACTGAAGCTTTCTTT
.	TRBJ1-1	TRBD1	TRBV5-1	CASSRTGENTEAFF	TGCGCCAGCAGCCGCACAGGGGAGAACACTGAAGCTTTCTTT
.	TRBJ2-2	.	TRBV7-9	CASSPRQITANTGELFF	TGTGCCAGCAGCCCGAGACAGATCACCGCGAACACCGGGGAGCTGTTTTTT
.	TRBJ2-6	TRBD1	TRBV2	CASRGWDRGDSGANVLTF	TGTGCCAGCAGGGGGTGGGACAGGGGAGACTCTGGGGCCAACGTCCTGACTTTC
.	TRBJ1-4	.	TRBV2	CASSRQGIREKLFF	TGTGCCAGCAGCCGGCAGGGTATTCGGGAAAAACTGTTTTTT
.	TRBJ1-5	.	TRBV5-8	CASSAGQLYQPQHF	TGTGCCAGCAGCGCAGGACAGCTCTATCAGCCCCAGCATTTT
.	TRBJ2-7	.	TRBV2	CATYGDSYEQYF	TGTGCTACTTACGGGGACTCCTACGAGCAGTACTTC
.	TRBJ2-2	.	TRBV19	CASSTPAGNTGELFF	TGTGCCAGTAGTACCCCGGCGGGGAACACCGGGGAGCTGTTTTTT
.	TRBJ1-1	.	TRBV10-1	CASSASGAGEAFF	TGCGCCAGCAGTGCATCTGGGGCCGGTGAAGCTTTCTTT
.	TRBJ1-5	TRBD1	TRBV7-8	CASSGGQGAFQPQHF	TGTGCCAGCAGCGGCGGACAGGGGGCTTTTCAGCCCCAGCATTTT
.	TRBJ1-2	.	TRBV27	CASSPRTQSNGYTF	TGTGCCAGCAGTCCCCGGACGCAAAGCAATGGCTACACCTTC